This T cell receptor beta chain was sequenced during a study of shared clonotypes between healthy human individuals. Study findings and constraints: It was expected that sequencing depth would affect clonotype sharing among donors.

Healthy HIV-negative adults without recent acute infections or vaccinations served as donors. CD4+ cells yielded CD45RA+ naive and CD45RA-negative memory subsets. This CDR3 region has 13 residues. V dropped 6 bases and J dropped 7; count of bases not matched to a gene: 9. Germline-derived CDR1 and CDR2 are SGHTA and FQGNSA. Regarding this clone: What it recognizes is unknown.

Measured with immunoSEQ multiplex PCR; TCRdb has only the in-frame clones, and not every one. The data contain over a million clones, about 77% of them singletons. Input material: memory CD4+ T cells sorted from blood. As for subset: CD45RA-negative fraction. This sequence was found in a man younger than 30 in good health. The V gene is TRBV7-2, the J gene TRBJ2-7, with 7 positions matching TRBD2. CDR3 sequence (DNA): TGTGCCAGCAGTTATGGCGGGAGTTGGGAGCAGTACTTC. Its protein product is CASSYGGSWEQYF.